This TCR beta chain was identified during a study of shared clonotypes between healthy human individuals. General study points: Sequencing depth was expected to influence donor clonotype sharing. Naive subsets generally had larger estimated richness than memory subsets. Lower generation probabilities were found for non-shared clonotypes than for those shared by all four donors.

Remarks on this clone: The antigen is undetermined.

TCRdb keeps only in-frame clones here, not all; method: immunoSEQ multiplex PCR. The sample yields some 2.4 million clones, more than 85% seen once. Researchers partitioned CD4+ cells into CD45RA+ naive and CD45RA-negative memory subsets. Germline V CDR1 and CDR2: SGHVS, FQNEAQ. Trimming stripped 5 bases from V and 8 bases from J, with 16 bases between. This CDR3 comprises 14 residues. Material for sequencing was naive CD4+ T cells from PBMCs. Indicated subset: CD45RA+ positively selected. This receptor was obtained from a man between 18 and 29 years old in good health. Some clones in this sample may be carry-over from other donors' samples. V gene TRBV7-8 combines with J gene TRBJ2-1; D is possibly TRBD2 (6 bases). The CDR3, as DNA: TGTGCCAGCAGCATTGCGGGGAGCCCCCATGAGCAGTTCTTC. Protein product: CASSIAGSPHEQFF. Based on the CDR3 plus reference TRBV7-8 and TRBJ2-1, the full variable domain is GAGVSQSPRYKVAKRGQDVALRCDPISGHVSLFWYQQALGQGPEFLTYFQNEAQLDKSGLPSDRFFAERPEGSVSTLKIQRTQQEDSAVYLCASSIAGSPHEQFFGPGTRLTVL.